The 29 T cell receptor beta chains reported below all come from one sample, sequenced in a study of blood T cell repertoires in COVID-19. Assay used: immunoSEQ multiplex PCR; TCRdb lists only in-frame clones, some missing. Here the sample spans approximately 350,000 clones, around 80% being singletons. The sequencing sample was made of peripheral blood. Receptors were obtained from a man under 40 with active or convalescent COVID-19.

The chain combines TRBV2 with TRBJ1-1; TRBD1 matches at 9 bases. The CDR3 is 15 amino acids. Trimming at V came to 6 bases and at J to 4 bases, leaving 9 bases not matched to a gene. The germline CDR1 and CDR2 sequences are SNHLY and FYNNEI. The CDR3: CASSLRGQGATEAFF. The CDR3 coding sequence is TGTGCCAGCAGCTTAAGGGGACAGGGAGCCACTGAAGCTTTCTTT.

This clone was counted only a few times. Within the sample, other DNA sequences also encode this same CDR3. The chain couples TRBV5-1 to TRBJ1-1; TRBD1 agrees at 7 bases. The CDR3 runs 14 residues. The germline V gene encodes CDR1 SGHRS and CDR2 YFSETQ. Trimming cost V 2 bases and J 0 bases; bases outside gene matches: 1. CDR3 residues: CASSLRGLNTEAFF. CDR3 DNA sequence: TGCGCCAGCAGCTTAAGGGGGCTGAACACTGAAGCTTTCTTT.

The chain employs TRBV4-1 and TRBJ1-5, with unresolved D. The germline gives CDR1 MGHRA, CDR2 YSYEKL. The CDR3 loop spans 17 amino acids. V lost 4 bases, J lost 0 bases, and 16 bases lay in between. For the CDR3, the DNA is TGCGCCAGCAGCCGATTGCCCGGGAGATATAGCAATCAGCCCCAGCATTTT. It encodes CASSRLPGRYSNQPQHF.

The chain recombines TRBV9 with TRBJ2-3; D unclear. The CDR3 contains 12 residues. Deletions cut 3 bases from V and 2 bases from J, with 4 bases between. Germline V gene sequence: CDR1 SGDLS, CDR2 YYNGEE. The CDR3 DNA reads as TGTGCCAGCAGCGCCTTCACAGATACGCAGTATTTT. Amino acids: CASSAFTDTQYF.

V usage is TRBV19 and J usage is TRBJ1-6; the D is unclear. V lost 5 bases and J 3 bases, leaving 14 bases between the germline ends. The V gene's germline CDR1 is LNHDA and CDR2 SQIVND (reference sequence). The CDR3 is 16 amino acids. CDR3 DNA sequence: TGTGCCAGTAGTCGGACTGCTCCTAGCTATAATTCACCCCTCCACTTT. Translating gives CASSRTAPSYNSPLHF.

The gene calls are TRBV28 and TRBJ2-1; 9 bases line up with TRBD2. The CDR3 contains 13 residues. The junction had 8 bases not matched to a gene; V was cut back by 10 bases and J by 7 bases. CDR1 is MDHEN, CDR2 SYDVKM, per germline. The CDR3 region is CATLRAGGNEQFF. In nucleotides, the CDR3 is TGTGCCACCCTGAGGGCGGGGGGGAATGAGCAGTTCTTC.

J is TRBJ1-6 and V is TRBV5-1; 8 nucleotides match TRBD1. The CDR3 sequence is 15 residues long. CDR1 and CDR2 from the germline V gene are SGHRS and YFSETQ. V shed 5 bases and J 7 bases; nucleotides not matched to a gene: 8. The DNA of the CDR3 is TGCGCCAGCAGACCGACAGGGGTCCAGAATTCACCCCTCCACTTT. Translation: CASRPTGVQNSPLHF.

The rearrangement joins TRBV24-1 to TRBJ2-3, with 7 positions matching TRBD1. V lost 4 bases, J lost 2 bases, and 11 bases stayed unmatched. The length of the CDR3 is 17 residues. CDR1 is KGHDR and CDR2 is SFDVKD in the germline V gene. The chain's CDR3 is CATSDHRQGVVTDTQYF. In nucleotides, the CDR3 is TGTGCCACCAGTGACCACCGACAGGGTGTGGTCACAGATACGCAGTATTTT.

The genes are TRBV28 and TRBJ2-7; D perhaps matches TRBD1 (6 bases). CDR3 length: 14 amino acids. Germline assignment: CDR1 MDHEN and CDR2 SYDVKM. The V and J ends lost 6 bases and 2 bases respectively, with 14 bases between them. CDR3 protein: CASSSEAGAYEQYF. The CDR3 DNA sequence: TGTGCCAGCAGCTCCGAGGCAGGGGCCTACGAGCAGTACTTC.

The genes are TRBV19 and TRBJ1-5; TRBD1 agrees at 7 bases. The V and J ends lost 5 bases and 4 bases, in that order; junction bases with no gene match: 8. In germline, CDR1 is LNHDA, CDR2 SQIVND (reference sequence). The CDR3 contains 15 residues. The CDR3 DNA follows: TGTGCCAGTAGTGACCACAGGGGTGCAAATCAGCCCCAGCATTTT. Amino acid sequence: CASSDHRGANQPQHF.

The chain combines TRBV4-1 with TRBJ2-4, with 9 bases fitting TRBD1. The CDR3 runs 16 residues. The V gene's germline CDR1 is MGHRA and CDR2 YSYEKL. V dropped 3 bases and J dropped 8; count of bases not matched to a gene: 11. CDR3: CASSQGQGQLWDIQYF. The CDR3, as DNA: TGCGCCAGCAGCCAGGGACAGGGCCAACTATGGGACATTCAGTACTTC.

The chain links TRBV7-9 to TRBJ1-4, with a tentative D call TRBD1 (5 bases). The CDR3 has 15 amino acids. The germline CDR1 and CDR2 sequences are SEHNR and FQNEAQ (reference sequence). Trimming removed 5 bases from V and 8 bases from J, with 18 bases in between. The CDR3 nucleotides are TGTGCCAGCAGCCCTCACCAAGGGGCGGACGAAAAACTGTTTTTT. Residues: CASSPHQGADEKLFF.

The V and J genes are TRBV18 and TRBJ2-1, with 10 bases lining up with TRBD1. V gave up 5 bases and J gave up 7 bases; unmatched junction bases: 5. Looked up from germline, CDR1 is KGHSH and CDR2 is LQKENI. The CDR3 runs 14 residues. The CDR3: CASSGQGVVNEQFF. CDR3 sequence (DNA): TGTGCCAGCTCAGGACAGGGGGTGGTGAATGAGCAGTTCTTC.

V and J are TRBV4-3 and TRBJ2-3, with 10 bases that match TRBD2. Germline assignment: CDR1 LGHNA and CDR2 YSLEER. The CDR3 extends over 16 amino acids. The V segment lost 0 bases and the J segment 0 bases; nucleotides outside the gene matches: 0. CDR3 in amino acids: CASSQEAGGSTDTQYF. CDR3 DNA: TGCGCCAGCAGCCAAGAAGCGGGAGGGAGCACAGATACGCAGTATTTT.

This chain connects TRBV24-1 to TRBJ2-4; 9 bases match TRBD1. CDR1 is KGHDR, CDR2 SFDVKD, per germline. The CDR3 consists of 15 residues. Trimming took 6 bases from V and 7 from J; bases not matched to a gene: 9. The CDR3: CATSPRGTGTNIQYF. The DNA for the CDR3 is TGTGCCACCAGTCCCAGGGGGACAGGGACGAACATTCAGTACTTC.

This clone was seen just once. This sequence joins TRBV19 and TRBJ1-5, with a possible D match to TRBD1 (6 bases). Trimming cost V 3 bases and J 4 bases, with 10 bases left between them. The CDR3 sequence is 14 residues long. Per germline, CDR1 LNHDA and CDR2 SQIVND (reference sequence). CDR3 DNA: TGTGCCAGTAGTATTGACAGGAGGAATCAGCCCCAGCATTTT. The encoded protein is CASSIDRRNQPQHF.

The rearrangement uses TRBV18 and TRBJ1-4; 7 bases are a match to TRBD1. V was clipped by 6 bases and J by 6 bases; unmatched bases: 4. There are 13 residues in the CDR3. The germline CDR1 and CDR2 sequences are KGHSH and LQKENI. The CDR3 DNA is TGTGCCAGCTCCAGTCAGGGGGATGAAAAACTGTTTTTT. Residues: CASSSQGDEKLFF.

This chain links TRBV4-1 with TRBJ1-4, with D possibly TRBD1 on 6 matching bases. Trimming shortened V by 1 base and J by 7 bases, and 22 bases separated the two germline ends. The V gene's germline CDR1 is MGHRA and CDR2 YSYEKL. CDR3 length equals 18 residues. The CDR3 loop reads CASSQGFGGGGRIEKLFF. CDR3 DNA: TGCGCCAGCAGCCAAGGATTCGGGGGCGGGGGGCGGATTGAAAAACTGTTTTTT.

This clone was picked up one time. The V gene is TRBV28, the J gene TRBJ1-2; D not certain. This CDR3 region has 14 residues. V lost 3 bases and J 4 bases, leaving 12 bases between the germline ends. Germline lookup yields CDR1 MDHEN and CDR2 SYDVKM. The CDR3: CASSFPLSVYGYTF. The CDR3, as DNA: TGTGCCAGCAGTTTCCCCCTGAGCGTCTATGGCTACACCTTC.

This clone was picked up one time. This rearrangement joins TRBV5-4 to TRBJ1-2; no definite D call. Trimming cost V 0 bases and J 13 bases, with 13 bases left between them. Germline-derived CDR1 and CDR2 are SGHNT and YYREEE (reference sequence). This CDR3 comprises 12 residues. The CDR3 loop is CASSLGGVPTTF. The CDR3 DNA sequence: TGTGCCAGCAGCTTGGGAGGAGTACCCACCACCTTC.

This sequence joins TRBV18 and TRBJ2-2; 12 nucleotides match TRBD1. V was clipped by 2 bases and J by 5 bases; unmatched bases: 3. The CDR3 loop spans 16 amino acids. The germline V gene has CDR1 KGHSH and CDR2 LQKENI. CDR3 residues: CASSPAGQGATGELFF. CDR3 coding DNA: TGTGCCAGCTCACCAGCGGGACAGGGGGCAACCGGGGAGCTGTTTTTT.

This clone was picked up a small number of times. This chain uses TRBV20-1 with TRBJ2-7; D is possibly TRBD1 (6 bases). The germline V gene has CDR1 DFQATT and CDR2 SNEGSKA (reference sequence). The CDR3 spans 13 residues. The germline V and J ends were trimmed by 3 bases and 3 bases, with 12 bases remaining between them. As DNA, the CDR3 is TGCAGTGCTAGTAACAGGGCGAACTACGAGCAGTACTTC. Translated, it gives CSASNRANYEQYF.

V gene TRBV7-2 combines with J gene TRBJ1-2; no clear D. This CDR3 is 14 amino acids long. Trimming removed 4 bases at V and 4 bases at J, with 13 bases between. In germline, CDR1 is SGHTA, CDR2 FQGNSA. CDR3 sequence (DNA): TGTGCCAGCAGCTCCTTAGTTGGTGGCTATGGCTACACCTTC. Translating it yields CASSSLVGGYGYTF.

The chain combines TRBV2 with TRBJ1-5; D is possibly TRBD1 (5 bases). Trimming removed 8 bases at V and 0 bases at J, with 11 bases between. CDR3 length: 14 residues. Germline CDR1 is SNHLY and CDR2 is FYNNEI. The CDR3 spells CASSDSYSNQPQHF. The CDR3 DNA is TGTGCCAGCTCAGACAGCTATAGCAATCAGCCCCAGCATTTT. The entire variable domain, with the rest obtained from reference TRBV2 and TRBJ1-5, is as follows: EPEVTQTPSHQVTQMGQEVILRCVPISNHLYFYWYRQILGQKVEFLVSFYNNEISEKSEIFDDQFSVERPDGSNFTLKIRSTKLEDSAMYFCASSDSYSNQPQHFGDGTRLSIL.

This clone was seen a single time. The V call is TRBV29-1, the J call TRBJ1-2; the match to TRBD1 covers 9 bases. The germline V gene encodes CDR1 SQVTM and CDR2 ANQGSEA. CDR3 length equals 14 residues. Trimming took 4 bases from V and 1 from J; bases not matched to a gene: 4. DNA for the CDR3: TGCAGCGTTGGGGACAGGGTAATTAACTATGGCTACACCTTC. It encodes CSVGDRVINYGYTF.

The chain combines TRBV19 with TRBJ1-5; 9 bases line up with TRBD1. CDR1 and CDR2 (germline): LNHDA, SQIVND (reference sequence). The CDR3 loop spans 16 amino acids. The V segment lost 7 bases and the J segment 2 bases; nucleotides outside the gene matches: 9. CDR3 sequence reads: CASTGTGTFGNQPQHF. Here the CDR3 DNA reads TGTGCCAGTACCGGGACAGGGACGTTTGGCAATCAGCCCCAGCATTTT.

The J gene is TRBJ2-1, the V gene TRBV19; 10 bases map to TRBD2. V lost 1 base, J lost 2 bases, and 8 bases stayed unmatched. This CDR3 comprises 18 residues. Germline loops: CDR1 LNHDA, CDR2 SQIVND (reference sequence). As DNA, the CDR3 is TGTGCCAGTAGTATAGGGGTCCGGGGACTAGCGACCTACAATGAGCAGTTCTTC. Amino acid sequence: CASSIGVRGLATYNEQFF.

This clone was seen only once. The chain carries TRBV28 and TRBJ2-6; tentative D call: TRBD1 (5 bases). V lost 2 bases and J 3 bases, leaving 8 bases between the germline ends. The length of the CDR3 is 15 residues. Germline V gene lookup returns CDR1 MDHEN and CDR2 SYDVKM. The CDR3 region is CASSLPGRGANVLTF. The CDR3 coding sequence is TGTGCCAGCAGTTTACCAGGGCGTGGGGCCAACGTCCTGACTTTC.

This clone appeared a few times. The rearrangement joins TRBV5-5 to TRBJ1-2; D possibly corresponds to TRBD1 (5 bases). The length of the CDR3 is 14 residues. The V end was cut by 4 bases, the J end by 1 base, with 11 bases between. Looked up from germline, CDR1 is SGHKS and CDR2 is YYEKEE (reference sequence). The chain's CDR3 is CASSPLDSNYGYTF. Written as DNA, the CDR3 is TGTGCCAGCAGCCCCCTAGACAGTAACTATGGCTACACCTTC.